One T cell receptor beta chain is described in this entry. The sample belongs to a study of blood T cell repertoires in COVID-19. Study context: Both acute and convalescent COVID-19 samples were obtained from the United States, Italy and Spain. PBMCs, B-cell-depleted T cells, or T cells were the source of the cDNA or gDNA that made up the material.

Per the study methods: Amplifying reference gene primers gave estimates of nucleated cell counts. Data came from immunoSEQ multiplex PCR; TCRdb stores just in-frame clones and leaves some out. V, J and clone size were drawn from that table, and D and trimming were deduced from the DNA. This table has 150,000 to 200,000 clones, roughly 80% appearing once. CDR1 and CDR2 (germline): LGHNA, YNFKEQ. V gave up 0 bases and J gave up 7 bases; unmatched junction bases: 7. The CDR3 spans 16 residues. This chain connects TRBV4-2 to TRBJ2-2; 8 bases match TRBD2. This TCR was recovered from a man aged 60 to 69 with acute or convalescent COVID-19. The specimen was peripheral blood. The CDR3 sequence is CASSQDERGRGGELFF. The DNA for the CDR3 is TGTGCCAGCAGCCAAGACGAGCGGGGGAGGGGCGGGGAGCTGTTTTTT.